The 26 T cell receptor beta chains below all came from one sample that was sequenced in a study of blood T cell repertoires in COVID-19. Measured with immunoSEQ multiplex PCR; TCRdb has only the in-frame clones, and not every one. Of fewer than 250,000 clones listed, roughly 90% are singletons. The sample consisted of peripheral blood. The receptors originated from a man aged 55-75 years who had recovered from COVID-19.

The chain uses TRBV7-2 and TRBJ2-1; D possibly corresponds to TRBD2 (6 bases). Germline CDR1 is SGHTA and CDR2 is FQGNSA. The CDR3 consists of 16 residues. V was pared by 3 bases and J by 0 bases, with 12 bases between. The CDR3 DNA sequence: TGTGCCAGCAGCTTTGCGGGGCAGAACTCCTACAATGAGCAGTTCTTC. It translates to CASSFAGQNSYNEQFF.

For the CDR3, the DNA is TGTGCCAGCAGCGTATCCGCCGGGGGGCAGGGGGCTAGGGAGCAGTACTTC. It is translated as CASSVSAGGQGAREQYF. The chain is built from TRBV9 and TRBJ2-7, with D maybe TRBD1 (8 bases). Per the germline V gene, CDR1 is SGDLS and CDR2 is YYNGEE. The CDR3 covers 17 residues. With 1 base removed from V and 7 bases from J, the gap between germline ends came to 24 bases.

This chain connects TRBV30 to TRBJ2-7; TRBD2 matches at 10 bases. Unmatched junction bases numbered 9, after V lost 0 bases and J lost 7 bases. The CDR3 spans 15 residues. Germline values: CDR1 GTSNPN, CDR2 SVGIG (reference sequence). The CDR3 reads CAWSVGLAGAEEQYF. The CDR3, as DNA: TGTGCCTGGAGTGTCGGGCTAGCGGGAGCGGAAGAGCAGTACTTC.

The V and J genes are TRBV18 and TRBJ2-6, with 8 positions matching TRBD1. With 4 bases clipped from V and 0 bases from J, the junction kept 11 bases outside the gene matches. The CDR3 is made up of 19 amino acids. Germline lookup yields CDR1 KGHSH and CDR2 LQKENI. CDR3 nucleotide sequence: TGTGCCAGCTCACTGGCCGGGACAGGATTAAGCTCTGGGGCCAACGTCCTGACTTTC. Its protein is CASSLAGTGLSSGANVLTF.

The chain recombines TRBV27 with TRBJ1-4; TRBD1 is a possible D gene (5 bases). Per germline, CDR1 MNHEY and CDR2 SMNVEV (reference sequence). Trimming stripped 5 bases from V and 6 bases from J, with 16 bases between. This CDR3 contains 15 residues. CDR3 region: CASSLPRGVYEKLFF. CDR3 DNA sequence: TGTGCCAGCAGTCTCCCAAGGGGTGTTTATGAAAAACTGTTTTTT.

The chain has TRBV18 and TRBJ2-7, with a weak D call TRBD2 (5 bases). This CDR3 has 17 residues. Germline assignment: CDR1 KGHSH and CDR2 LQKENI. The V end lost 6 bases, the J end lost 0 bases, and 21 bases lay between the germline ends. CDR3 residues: CASSPAGLPLSSYEQYF. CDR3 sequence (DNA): TGTGCCAGCTCCCCTGCAGGACTTCCTTTAAGCTCCTACGAGCAGTACTTC.

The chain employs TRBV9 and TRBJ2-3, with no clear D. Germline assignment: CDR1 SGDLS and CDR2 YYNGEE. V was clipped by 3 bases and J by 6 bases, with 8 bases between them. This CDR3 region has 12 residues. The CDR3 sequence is CASSALPDTQYF. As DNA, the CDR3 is TGTGCCAGCAGCGCCCTTCCGGATACGCAGTATTTT.

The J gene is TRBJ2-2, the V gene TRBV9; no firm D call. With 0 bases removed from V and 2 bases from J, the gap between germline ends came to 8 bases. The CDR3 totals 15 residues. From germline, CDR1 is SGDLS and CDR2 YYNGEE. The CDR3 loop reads CASSVAPQNTGELFF. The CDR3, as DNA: TGTGCCAGCAGCGTAGCCCCCCAAAACACCGGGGAGCTGTTTTTT.

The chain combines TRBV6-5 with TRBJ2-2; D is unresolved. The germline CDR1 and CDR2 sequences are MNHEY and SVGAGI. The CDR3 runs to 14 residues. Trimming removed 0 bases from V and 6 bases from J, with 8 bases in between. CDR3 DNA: TGTGCCAGCAGTTACTCGCCCGGTTCCGGGGAGCTGTTTTTT. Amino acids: CASSYSPGSGELFF.

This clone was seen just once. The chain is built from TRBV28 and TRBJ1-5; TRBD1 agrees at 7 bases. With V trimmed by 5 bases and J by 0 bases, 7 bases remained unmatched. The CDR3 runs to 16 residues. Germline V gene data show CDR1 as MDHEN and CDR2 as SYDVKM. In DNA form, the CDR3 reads TGTGCCAGCAGTCCATCATACAGGGGTAGCAATCAGCCCCAGCATTTT. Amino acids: CASSPSYRGSNQPQHF.

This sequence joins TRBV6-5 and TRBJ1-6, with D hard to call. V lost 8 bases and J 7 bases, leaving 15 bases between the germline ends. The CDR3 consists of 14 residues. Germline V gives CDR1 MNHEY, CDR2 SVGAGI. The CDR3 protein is CASGVREKNSPLHF. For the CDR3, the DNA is TGTGCCAGCGGAGTTCGGGAGAAGAATTCACCCCTCCACTTT.

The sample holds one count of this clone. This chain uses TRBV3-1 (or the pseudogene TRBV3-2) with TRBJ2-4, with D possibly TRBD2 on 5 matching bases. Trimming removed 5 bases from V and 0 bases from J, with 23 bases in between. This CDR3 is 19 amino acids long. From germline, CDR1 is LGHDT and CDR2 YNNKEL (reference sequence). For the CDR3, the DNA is TGTGCCAGCAGCGATGGAGGTAGCAGAACTCTACTAGCCAAAAACATTCAGTACTTC. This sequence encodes CASSDGGSRTLLAKNIQYF.

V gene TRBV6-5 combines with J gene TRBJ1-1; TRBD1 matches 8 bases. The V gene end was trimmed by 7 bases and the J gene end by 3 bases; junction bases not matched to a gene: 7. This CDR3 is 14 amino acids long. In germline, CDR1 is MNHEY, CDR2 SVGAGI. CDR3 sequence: CASTRDRMDTEAFF. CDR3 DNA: TGTGCCAGCACAAGGGACAGGATGGACACTGAAGCTTTCTTT.

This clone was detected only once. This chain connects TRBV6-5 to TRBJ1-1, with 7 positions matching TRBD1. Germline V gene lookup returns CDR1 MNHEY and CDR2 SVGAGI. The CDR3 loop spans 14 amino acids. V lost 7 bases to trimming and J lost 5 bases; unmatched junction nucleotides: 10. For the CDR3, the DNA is TGTGCCAGCAACATTCAGGGGGGTTTAACTGAAGCTTTCTTT. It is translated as CASNIQGGLTEAFF.

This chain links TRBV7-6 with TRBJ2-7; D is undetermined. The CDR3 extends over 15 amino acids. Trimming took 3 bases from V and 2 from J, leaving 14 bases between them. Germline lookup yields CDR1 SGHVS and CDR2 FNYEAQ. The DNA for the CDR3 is TGTGCCAGCAGCTTGGAACCGGCGACAACCTACGAGCAGTACTTC. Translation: CASSLEPATTYEQYF.

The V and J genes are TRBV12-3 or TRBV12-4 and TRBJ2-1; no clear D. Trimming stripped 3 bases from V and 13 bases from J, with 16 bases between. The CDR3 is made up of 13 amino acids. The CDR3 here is CASSFSPTSIQFF. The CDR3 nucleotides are TGTGCCAGCAGTTTTTCTCCTACCTCGATTCAGTTCTTC.

The DNA of the CDR3 is TGTGCCAGTAGCCCCGGACAGACTAATTCACCCCTCCACTTT. Protein sequence: CASSPGQTNSPLHF. This chain links TRBV19 with TRBJ1-6, with D perhaps matching TRBD1 (6 bases). The V gene's germline CDR1 is LNHDA and CDR2 SQIVND (reference sequence). Trimming took 6 bases from V and 6 from J, leaving 12 bases between them. The CDR3 covers 14 residues.

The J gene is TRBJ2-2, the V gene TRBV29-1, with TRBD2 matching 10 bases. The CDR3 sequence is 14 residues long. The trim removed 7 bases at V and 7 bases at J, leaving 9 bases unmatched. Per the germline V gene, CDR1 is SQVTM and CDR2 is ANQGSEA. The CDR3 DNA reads TGCAGCGGTCGAGCGGGGGGGATTAACGGGGAGCTGTTTTTT. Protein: CSGRAGGINGELFF.

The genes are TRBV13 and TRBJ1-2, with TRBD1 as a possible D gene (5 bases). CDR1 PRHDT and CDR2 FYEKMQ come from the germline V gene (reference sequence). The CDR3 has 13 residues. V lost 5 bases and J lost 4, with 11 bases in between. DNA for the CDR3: TGTGCCAGCAGCCGCACAGGCGTCTATGGCTACACCTTC. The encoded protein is CASSRTGVYGYTF.

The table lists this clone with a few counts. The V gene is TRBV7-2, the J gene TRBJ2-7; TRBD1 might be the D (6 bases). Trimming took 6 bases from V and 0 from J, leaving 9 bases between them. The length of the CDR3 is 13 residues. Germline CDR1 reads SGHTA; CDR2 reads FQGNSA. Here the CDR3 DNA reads TGTGCCAGCAGACAGGGTTCCTCCTACGAGCAGTACTTC. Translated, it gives CASRQGSSYEQYF.

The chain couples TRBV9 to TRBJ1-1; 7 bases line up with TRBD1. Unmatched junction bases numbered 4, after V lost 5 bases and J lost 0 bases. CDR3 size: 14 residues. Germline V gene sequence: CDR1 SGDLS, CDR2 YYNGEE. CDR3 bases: TGTGCCAGCAGTGGACAGGCCATGAACACTGAAGCTTTCTTT. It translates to CASSGQAMNTEAFF.

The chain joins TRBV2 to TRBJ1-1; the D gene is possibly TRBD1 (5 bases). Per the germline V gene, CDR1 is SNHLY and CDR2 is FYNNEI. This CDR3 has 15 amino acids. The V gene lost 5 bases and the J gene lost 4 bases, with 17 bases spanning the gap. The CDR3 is CASSRTNRLSTEAFF. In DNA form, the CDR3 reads TGTGCCAGCAGTCGAACCAACAGGTTGAGCACTGAAGCTTTCTTT.

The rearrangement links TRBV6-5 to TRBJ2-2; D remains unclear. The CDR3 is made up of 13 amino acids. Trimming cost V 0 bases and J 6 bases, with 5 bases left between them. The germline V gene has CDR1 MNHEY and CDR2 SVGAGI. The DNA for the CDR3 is TGTGCCAGCAGTTACTCGAGCCCCGGGGAGCTGTTTTTT. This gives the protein CASSYSSPGELFF.

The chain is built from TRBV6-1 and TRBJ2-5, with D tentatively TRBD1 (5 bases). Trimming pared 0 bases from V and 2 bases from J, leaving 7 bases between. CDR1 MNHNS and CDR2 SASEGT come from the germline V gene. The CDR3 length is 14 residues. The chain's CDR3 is CASSEAQAQETQYF. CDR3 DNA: TGTGCCAGCAGTGAAGCACAGGCGCAAGAGACCCAGTACTTC.

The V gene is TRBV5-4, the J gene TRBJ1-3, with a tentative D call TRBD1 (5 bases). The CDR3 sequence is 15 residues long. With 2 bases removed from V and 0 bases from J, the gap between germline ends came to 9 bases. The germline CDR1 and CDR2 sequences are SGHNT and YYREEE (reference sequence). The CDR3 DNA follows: TGTGCCAGCAGCTTCGACAGAGCCTCTGGAAACACCATATATTTT. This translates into CASSFDRASGNTIYF. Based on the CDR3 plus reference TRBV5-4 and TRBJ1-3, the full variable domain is ETGVTQSPTHLIKTRGQQVTLRCSSQSGHNTVSWYQQALGQGPQFIFQYYREEENGRGNFPPRFSGLQFPNYSSELNVNALELDDSALYLCASSFDRASGNTIYFGEGSWLTVV.

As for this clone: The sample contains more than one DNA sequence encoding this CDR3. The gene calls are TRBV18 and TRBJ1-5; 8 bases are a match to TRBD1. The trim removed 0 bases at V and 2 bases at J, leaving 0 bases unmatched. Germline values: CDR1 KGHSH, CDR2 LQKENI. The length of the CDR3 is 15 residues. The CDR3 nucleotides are TGTGCCAGCTCACCACCGGGACAGGGCAATCAGCCCCAGCATTTT. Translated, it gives CASSPPGQGNQPQHF. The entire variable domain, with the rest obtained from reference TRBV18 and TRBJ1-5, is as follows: NAGVMQNPRHLVRRRGQEARLRCSPMKGHSHVYWYRQLPEEGLKFMVYLQKENIIDESGMPKERFSAEFPKEGPSILRIQQVVRGDSAAYFCASSPPGQGNQPQHFGDGTRLSIL.